Listed below are T cell receptor beta chains from one sample, sequenced in a study of T cell responses to AZD1222 COVID-19 vaccine. The assay was immunoSEQ multiplex PCR, and TCRdb's table has in-frame clones only and misses some. The repertoire has about 160,000 clones, more than 75% of them found once; the top ten carry 4% to 5.5%. Sequences were derived from peripheral blood, sampled 28 days after the second AZD1222 dose. The receptor source for this set is an adult who received the AZD1222 COVID-19 vaccine. Both conserved end residues are part of each CDR3. A D gene is named only where the DNA matches it firmly. Some rows mark clone size as missing; the rest say once, few, many or name a class of expanded clone.

J: TRBJ2-2; V: TRBV6-5; size: -; D: TRBD1; DNA: TGTGCCAGCGGATTAGGGACAGGGAACACCGGGGAGCTGTTTTTT; CDR3: CASGLGTGNTGELFF
J: TRBJ1-2; V: TRBV10-3; size: -; D: -; DNA: TGTGCCATCAGTGAAGGAGACAGCAATAACTATGGCTACACCTTC; CDR3: CAISEGDSNNYGYTF
J: TRBJ1-1; V: TRBV11-2; size: -; D: TRBD1; DNA: TGTGCCAGCAGCTTAGAAGAGGGGGCTGGCACTGAAGCTTTCTTT; CDR3: CASSLEEGAGTEAFF
J: TRBJ1-2; V: TRBV7-2; size: -; D: -; DNA: TGTGCCAGCAGCTATTACGGACAGAAGCATGGCTACACCTTC; CDR3: CASSYYGQKHGYTF
J: TRBJ1-6; V: TRBV7-6; size: -; D: -; DNA: TGTGCCAGCAGCTTACAAGGGAAGGGGGGGAGCTCACCCCTCCACTTT; CDR3: CASSLQGKGGSSPLHF
J: TRBJ1-1; V: TRBV18; size: -; D: -; DNA: TGTGCCAGCTCACCCCCTTCAGGGAACACTGAAGCTTTCTTT; CDR3: CASSPPSGNTEAFF
J: TRBJ1-5; V: TRBV3-1/TRBV3-2; size: -; D: TRBD1; DNA: TGTGCCAGCAGCCAAGCAGGGGGGAGCAATCAGCCCCAGCATTTT; CDR3: CASSQAGGSNQPQHF
J: TRBJ2-1; V: TRBV5-1; size: -; D: TRBD2; DNA: TGCGCCAGCAGCTACTCTGTCACGGGGGGGAATAATGAGCAGTTCTTC; CDR3: CASSYSVTGGNNEQFF
J: TRBJ1-6; V: TRBV5-1; size: -; D: TRBD1; DNA: TGCGCCAGCAGCTCCTTAGGGACAGGGACGACCCTCCACTTT; CDR3: CASSSLGTGTTLHF
J: TRBJ1-6; V: TRBV27; size: -; D: -; DNA: TGTGCCAGCAGCCCCGCAGGGATGAATTCACCCCTCCACTTT; CDR3: CASSPAGMNSPLHF
J: TRBJ2-7; V: TRBV19; size: -; D: -; DNA: TGTGCCAGTAGTATATTCGGCAGCACCTACGAGCAGTACTTC; CDR3: CASSIFGSTYEQYF
J: TRBJ2-2; V: TRBV14; size: -; D: -; DNA: TGTGCCAGCAGCCGAAACACCGGGGAGCTGTTTTTT; CDR3: CASSRNTGELFF
J: TRBJ1-2; V: TRBV7-9; size: -; D: TRBD1; DNA: TGTGCCAGCAGCTTAGGACAGGGGACAAACTATGGCTACACCTTC; CDR3: CASSLGQGTNYGYTF
J: TRBJ1-6; V: TRBV2; size: -; D: TRBD1; DNA: TGTGCCAGCAGTCCTGACAGGGGGCTCCGAAATTCACCCCTCCACTTT; CDR3: CASSPDRGLRNSPLHF
J: TRBJ1-2; V: TRBV29-1; size: -; D: -; DNA: TGCAGCGTTTACACTGGCGACTATGGCTACACCTTC; CDR3: CSVYTGDYGYTF
J: TRBJ2-5; V: TRBV5-4; size: once; D: -; DNA: TGTGCCAGCAGCTTTCGTGGCGGAGAGACCCAGTACTTC; CDR3: CASSFRGGETQYF
J: TRBJ1-2; V: TRBV19; size: -; D: TRBD1; DNA: TGTGCCAGTAGTATCCCCTCGACAGGGTTCTATGGCTACACCTTC; CDR3: CASSIPSTGFYGYTF
J: TRBJ2-2; V: TRBV7-2; size: -; D: -; DNA: TGTGCCAGCAGCTTAGCGGACCTGATGAGGGGAAATCCCTACACCGGGGAGCTGTTTTTT; CDR3: CASSLADLMRGNPYTGELFF
J: TRBJ1-1; V: TRBV18; size: -; D: -; DNA: TGTGCCAGCTCACCCTCTGAAGGGCGCGCTGAAGCTTTCTTT; CDR3: CASSPSEGRAEAFF
J: TRBJ1-1; V: TRBV5-5; size: -; D: -; DNA: TGTGCCAGCAGCTTGGATGGAGGGACTGAAGCTTTCTTT; CDR3: CASSLDGGTEAFF
J: TRBJ1-6; V: TRBV3-1/TRBV3-2; size: -; D: -; DNA: TGTGCCAGCGGACGGACGGACGAATATAATTCACCCCTCCACTTT; CDR3: CASGRTDEYNSPLHF
J: TRBJ2-1; V: TRBV7-8; size: -; D: -; DNA: TGTGCCAGCAGCTTAGATCTGGGGGATGAGCAGTTCTTC; CDR3: CASSLDLGDEQFF